This entry features one T cell receptor (beta chain) sequence. Its specificity is not known. This record comes from a study of molecular identifiers for immune sequencing clone quantification. Study results and caveats: The sizes of highly expanded clones could be underestimated when identical TCR molecules share a barcode.

Library preparation followed earlier protocols using designated TCR primers. Using its own MiXCR run on the PCR reads, TCRdb lists one record per CDR3 protein. The table shows under 600,000 distinct CDR3 sequences, with 25% occurring only once. Libraries used roughly 20,000 to 1,000,000 sorted naive CD8 T cells and 10%, 30% or 50% RNA input. The receptor comes from a human donor in good health. Some libraries in this study had Jurkat cell RNA spiked in. Sequenced: naive CD8+ T cells from blood, with Jurkat cell RNA spiked in. Documented subset: FACS-sorted CD8+CD4-CCR7+CD45RA+ naive T cells.

The CDR3 nucleotides are TGCGCCAGCAGCCAAGAAGGACGTGGACAGGTTCAAGGCTACACCTTC. Amino acids: CASSQEGRGQVQGYTF. The chain links TRBV4-1 to TRBJ1-2; TRBD1 aligns across 7 bases. This CDR3 region has 16 residues. Germline assignment: CDR1 MGHRA and CDR2 YSYEKL. After removal of 0 bases from V and 8 bases from J, the junction contained 12 bases not matched to a gene.